This passage covers 2 T cell receptor beta chains from one sample sequenced in a study of technical replicates of blood from a handful of donors. Here immunoSEQ multiplex PCR was the method, and the copy in TCRdb shows in-frame clones only, minus some. This sample has approximately 12,000 clones; roughly 83% occur once, and the top ten carry roughly 12%. Sequences were obtained from PBMCs. These receptors came from a human donor in good health.

The genes are TRBV5-1 and TRBJ2-2, with 13 nucleotides matching TRBD2. Looked up from germline, CDR1 is SGHRS and CDR2 is YFSETQ. This CDR3 comprises 19 residues. With V trimmed by 0 bases and J by 3 bases, 8 bases remained unmatched. Written as DNA, the CDR3 is TGCGCCAGCAGCTTGGCCCTCGTTGGACTAGCGGGAGACACCGGGGAGCTGTTTTTT. It yields the protein CASSLALVGLAGDTGELFF.

This clone was seen a few times. The chain employs TRBV9 and TRBJ1-1, with 7 bases that match TRBD1. Trimming at V came to 5 bases and at J to 1 base, leaving 5 bases not matched to a gene. The CDR3 spans 14 residues. The V gene's germline CDR1 is SGDLS and CDR2 YYNGEE. The CDR3 nucleotides are TGTGCCAGCAGTAAGGGGGCAAAGAACACTGAAGCTTTCTTT. It codes for CASSKGAKNTEAFF.